This T cell receptor (beta chain) was sequenced during a study of graft-versus-host responses after intestinal transplantation. The study, taken as a whole, reports: An association linked early post-transplant HvG declines with peak circulating GvH clone levels.

A remark on this clone: Its antigen is currently unknown.

TCRdb keeps only in-frame clones here, not all; method: immunoSEQ multiplex PCR. Of 99,000 or so clones listed, about 90% are singletons. Losses at the gene ends were 2 bases for V and 0 bases for J; bases not matched to a gene: 5. The CDR3 sequence is 15 residues long. The germline gives CDR1 SGDLS, CDR2 YYNGEE. Sequencing was performed on unstimulated CD8+ T cells sorted from spleen or lymph node cells, taken before transplant. The sequence derives from a human donor who was the organ donor for an intestinal transplant. The chain is built from TRBV9 and TRBJ2-7; TRBD2 matches at 7 bases. Here the CDR3 reads CASSVSPGGSYEQYF. DNA of the CDR3: TGTGCCAGCAGCGTGTCCCCGGGAGGCTCCTACGAGCAGTACTTC.